These 18 T cell receptor beta chains were all obtained from the same sample, sequenced in a study of Graves' ophthalmopathy and Graves' hyperthyroidism. Scientists amplified the TCR beta CDR3 regions from RNA transcripts. The first-round RT-PCR employed HTBI primers together with the Qiagen OneStep RT-PCR kit. A multiplex PCR was then performed as the second round. In TCRdb, the multiplex PCR reads were re-called with MiXCR into one record per CDR3 protein. This table holds about 160,000 distinct CDR3 sequences, around two fifths found once. Sequenced: peripheral blood. The receptor set was obtained from a woman aged 40 to 49 with Graves' ophthalmopathy.

This clonotype was detected many times. The genes are TRBV6-5 and TRBJ1-6; no definite D call. This CDR3 has 14 residues. With 10 bases removed from V and 9 bases from J, the gap between germline ends came to 19 bases. Germline CDR1 MNHEY, CDR2 SVGAGI. The chain's CDR3 is CATLPSSFSSPLHF. CDR3 nucleotides: TGTGCCACCTTGCCCAGCTCCTTCAGTTCACCCCTCCACTTT.

The chain recombines TRBV6-1 with TRBJ2-7; D gene unclear. Germline V gene data show CDR1 as MNHNS and CDR2 as SASEGT. V was cut by 5 bases and J by 6 bases, with 14 bases left in between. This CDR3 region has 13 residues. CDR3 in amino acids: CASSPGPAGEQYF. The CDR3 bases are TGTGCCAGCAGTCCAGGACCAGCAGGCGAGCAGTACTTC.

This clonotype was detected many times. CDR3 sequence reads: CASSLPGSEANTEAFF. CDR3 coding DNA: TGTGCCAGCAGTTTGCCCGGGTCGGAGGCGAACACTGAAGCTTTCTTT. The V and J genes are TRBV6-6 and TRBJ1-1; D unclear. V dropped 4 bases and J dropped 1 base, with 16 bases sitting between them. CDR3 length equals 16 residues. The germline gives CDR1 MNHNY, CDR2 SVGAGI (reference sequence).

This clonotype appeared many times. The chain joins TRBV4-3 to TRBJ2-7; D is perhaps TRBD1 (6 bases). Looked up from germline, CDR1 is LGHNA and CDR2 is YSLEER. This CDR3 spans 14 amino acids. V gave up 1 base and J gave up 7 bases, with 14 bases separating them. The CDR3 DNA is TGCGCCAGCAGCCAAGTAGGAACAGACAGGGAGCAGTACTTC. Its translation is CASSQVGTDREQYF.

DNA of the CDR3: TGTGCCAGCAGCCCCGTGGGGATGGAGACCCAGTACTTC. Translated: CASSPVGMETQYF. The rearrangement joins TRBV28 to TRBJ2-5; D is unresolved. Trimming removed 6 bases at V and 5 bases at J, with 13 bases between. This CDR3 is 13 amino acids long. Germline V CDR1 and CDR2: MDHEN, SYDVKM.

This clonotype has at least ten counts. This sequence joins TRBV12-3 or TRBV12-4 and TRBJ1-1, with D possibly matching TRBD1 (6 bases). The CDR3 extends over 14 amino acids. V was trimmed by 5 bases and J by 1 base, leaving 11 bases between them. Here the CDR3 reads CASSPSTGNTEAFF. Here the CDR3 DNA reads TGTGCCAGCAGTCCATCGACAGGGAACACTGAAGCTTTCTTT.

There are many counts of this clonotype. J is TRBJ1-5 and V is TRBV19; D is unresolved. Deletions cut 3 bases from V and 5 bases from J, with 14 bases between. The CDR3 runs 15 residues. Germline V gives CDR1 LNHDA, CDR2 SQIVND (reference sequence). The CDR3 bases are TGTGCCAGTAGTATTTCCCCTTACACCGATCAGCCCCAGCATTTT. As protein: CASSISPYTDQPQHF.

This clonotype was counted a single time. This chain connects TRBV3-1 to TRBJ1-5; D remains unclear. The CDR3 is 13 amino acids. With 2 bases removed from V and 6 bases from J, the gap between germline ends came to 8 bases. Germline assignment: CDR1 LGHDT and CDR2 YNNKEL (reference sequence). CDR3 in DNA: TGTGCCAGCAGCCAACAGGCGCGTCAGCCCCAGCATTTT. Its translation is CASSQQARQPQHF.

The gene calls are TRBV12-3 or TRBV12-4 and TRBJ1-6, with 7 bases that match TRBD1. Unmatched junction bases numbered 4, after V lost 7 bases and J lost 4 bases. The CDR3 has 14 residues. CDR3 coding DNA: TGTGCCAGCACCCTGGGACAGTATAATTCACCCCTCCACTTT. It specifies CASTLGQYNSPLHF.

CDR3 nucleotides: TGTGCCAGCAGCCCGAGTGTCTCTGGAAACACCATATATTTT. It is translated as CASSPSVSGNTIYF. This chain links TRBV7-9 with TRBJ1-3; D is ambiguous. This CDR3 comprises 14 residues. With 5 bases removed from V and 0 bases from J, the gap between germline ends came to 8 bases. Germline V gene data show CDR1 as SEHNR and CDR2 as FQNEAQ (reference sequence).

This clonotype was detected ten times or more. V and J are TRBV12-3 or TRBV12-4 and TRBJ2-7; D might be TRBD2 (6 bases). Trimming took 8 bases from V and 1 from J, leaving 18 bases between them. This CDR3 comprises 15 residues. CDR3 bases: TGTGCCAGCTCCCTGGGCGGGGCCAGATCCTACGAGCAGTACTTC. It codes for CASSLGGARSYEQYF.

This clonotype was recorded at least ten times. The rearrangement joins TRBV6-2 or TRBV6-3 to TRBJ2-7; tentatively, D is TRBD1 or TRBD2 (5 bases each). Looked up from germline, CDR1 is MNHEY and CDR2 is SVGEGT. This CDR3 is built from 15 residues. The V gene lost 4 bases and the J gene lost 0 bases, with 13 bases spanning the gap. The CDR3 sequence: CASSFPGTSSYEQYF. The DNA for the CDR3 is TGTGCCAGCAGTTTCCCCGGGACCAGCTCCTACGAGCAGTACTTC.

This clonotype has at least ten counts. The genes are TRBV28 and TRBJ1-3; the D is unclear. The CDR3 extends over 14 amino acids. Trimming pared 2 bases from V and 4 bases from J, leaving 9 bases between. The germline gives CDR1 MDHEN, CDR2 SYDVKM. CDR3 amino acids: CASSLATDGNTIYF. CDR3 DNA sequence: TGTGCCAGCAGTTTAGCAACAGACGGAAACACCATATATTTT.

This clonotype was recorded once. The chain couples TRBV27 to TRBJ1-1; maybe TRBD1 (6 bases). Germline lookup yields CDR1 MNHEY and CDR2 SMNVEV (reference sequence). The CDR3 runs to 14 residues. The ends were cut back, 5 bases at V and 3 bases at J, with 13 bases in the middle. The CDR3 is CASSQQGGDTEAFF. The CDR3, as DNA: TGTGCCAGCAGTCAACAGGGCGGGGACACTGAAGCTTTCTTT.

The chain carries TRBV6-2 or TRBV6-3 and TRBJ1-1; D gene uncertain. Germline lookup yields CDR1 MNHEY and CDR2 SVGEGT. This CDR3 is built from 11 residues. The ends were cut back, 4 bases at V and 4 bases at J, with 4 bases in the middle. CDR3 DNA sequence: TGTGCCAGCAGTTTCTCCACTGAAGCTTTCTTT. Its protein product is CASSFSTEAFF.

This clonotype was observed at least ten times. V gene TRBV6-2 or TRBV6-3 combines with J gene TRBJ1-2; D possibly corresponds to TRBD1 (6 bases). Trimming cost V 5 bases and J 3 bases, with 10 bases left between them. The length of the CDR3 is 13 residues. Germline V gene sequence: CDR1 MNHEY, CDR2 SVGEGT. CDR3 amino acids: CASSQQGYYGYTF. Here the CDR3 DNA reads TGTGCCAGCAGTCAACAGGGCTACTATGGCTACACCTTC.

This clonotype has just a few counts. The V and J genes are TRBV7-8 and TRBJ1-2; 8 nucleotides line up with TRBD1. CDR3 length equals 13 residues. Germline V gene lookup returns CDR1 SGHVS and CDR2 FQNEAQ. V dropped 1 base and J dropped 8; count of bases not matched to a gene: 3. In nucleotides, the CDR3 is TGTGCCAGCAGCTTAGACAGGGGGGTAGGCTACACCTTC. This translates into CASSLDRGVGYTF.

This clonotype occurred many times. The rearrangement uses TRBV6-5 and TRBJ1-5; possible D gene TRBD1, 5 bases. Germline V gene data show CDR1 as MNHEY and CDR2 as SVGAGI. Deletions cut 4 bases from V and 0 bases from J, with 19 bases between. The length of the CDR3 is 18 residues. The chain's CDR3 is CASSFRQFRSPSNQPQHF. CDR3 coding DNA: TGTGCCAGCAGTTTTCGACAGTTCAGGTCTCCTAGCAATCAGCCCCAGCATTTT.